What follows are 14 T cell receptor beta chains derived from one specimen sequenced in a study of blood T cell repertoires in COVID-19. This table comes from immunoSEQ multiplex PCR, and its TCRdb copy is limited to in-frame clones, with some not included. Here the sample spans approximately 250,000 clones, 84% being singletons. Specimen: peripheral blood. All receptors derive from a human donor in a cohort sampled during active COVID-19.

This chain uses TRBV6-1 with TRBJ2-1; 9 positions agree with TRBD2. CDR3 length equals 13 residues. In germline, CDR1 is MNHNS, CDR2 SASEGT. V trimming: 3 bases; J trimming: 7 bases; junction bases outside the gene matches: 1. As DNA, the CDR3 is TGTGCCAGCAGTGAGGGACTAGCAAATGAGCAGTTCTTC. Protein sequence: CASSEGLANEQFF.

This clone came up a few times. V and J are TRBV4-2 and TRBJ2-7; D is uncertain. V was shortened by 4 bases and J by 0 bases, with 7 bases between the two germline ends. CDR1 and CDR2 (germline): LGHNA, YNFKEQ. This CDR3 comprises 13 residues. CDR3 loop: CASSPVSSYEQYF. Written as DNA, the CDR3 is TGTGCCAGCAGCCCCGTGAGCTCCTACGAGCAGTACTTC.

The genes are TRBV14 and TRBJ2-7; TRBD2 matches at 13 bases. Per germline, CDR1 SGHDN and CDR2 FVKESK. The CDR3 totals 16 residues. V dropped 3 bases and J dropped 1; count of bases not matched to a gene: 3. The CDR3 here is CASSQGLAGLSYEQYF. The CDR3 DNA sequence: TGTGCCAGCAGCCAGGGACTAGCGGGACTTTCCTACGAGCAGTACTTC.

This clone was observed a few times. The chain uses TRBV3-1 (or the pseudogene TRBV3-2) and TRBJ2-7; 9 bases fit TRBD1. The germline gives CDR1 LGHDT, CDR2 YNNKEL (reference sequence). The junction had 9 bases not matched to a gene; V was cut back by 3 bases and J by 0 bases. The CDR3 extends over 17 amino acids. The CDR3 reads CASSHPGQGMSSYEQYF. CDR3 nucleotides: TGTGCCAGCAGCCACCCGGGACAGGGCATGAGCTCCTACGAGCAGTACTTC.

The sample holds one count of this clone. The V and J genes are TRBV19 and TRBJ1-5; TRBD1 might be the D (6 bases). Germline values: CDR1 LNHDA, CDR2 SQIVND (reference sequence). The CDR3 sequence is 15 residues long. Trimming took 4 bases from V and 1 from J, leaving 11 bases between them. In DNA, the CDR3 is TGTGCCAGTAGTAACAGGGCACGAAGCAATCAGCCCCAGCATTTT. Translated: CASSNRARSNQPQHF. Supplemented by reference TRBV19 and TRBJ1-5, the full variable domain reads DGGITQSPKYLFRKEGQNVTLSCEQNLNHDAMYWYRQDPGQGLRLIYYSQIVNDFQKGDIAEGYSVSREKKESFPLTVTSAQKNPTAFYLCASSNRARSNQPQHFGDGTRLSIL.

J is TRBJ2-1 and V is TRBV9; 8 bases fit TRBD2. The CDR3 covers 15 residues. V was pared by 4 bases and J by 10 bases, with 13 bases of the junction left unmatched. Germline loops: CDR1 SGDLS, CDR2 YYNGEE. CDR3 protein: CASSSGGGLLQEQFF. The DNA of the CDR3 is TGTGCCAGCAGCTCGGGAGGGGGGCTCTTACAAGAGCAGTTCTTC.

The sample holds many counts of this clone. This rearrangement joins TRBV3-1 (or the pseudogene TRBV3-2) to TRBJ2-3, with 11 bases lining up with TRBD2. This CDR3 has 16 amino acids. The trim removed 4 bases at V and 2 bases at J, leaving 5 bases unmatched. Germline-derived CDR1 and CDR2 are LGHDT and YNNKEL (reference sequence). CDR3 in amino acids: CASSRRLAGFTDTQYF. As DNA, the CDR3 is TGTGCCAGCAGCCGAAGACTAGCGGGATTCACAGATACGCAGTATTTT.

The chain joins TRBV5-1 to TRBJ1-1; tentatively, D is TRBD1 (6 bases). Germline assignment: CDR1 SGHRS and CDR2 YFSETQ. The CDR3 consists of 15 residues. V was shortened by 3 bases and J by 1 base, with 13 bases between the two germline ends. CDR3 sequence (DNA): TGCGCCAGCAGCTCGCTGGGACACCGGAACACTGAAGCTTTCTTT. It codes for CASSSLGHRNTEAFF.

The J gene is TRBJ2-2, the V gene TRBV18; D is perhaps TRBD1 (6 bases). The length of the CDR3 is 17 residues. Germline V CDR1 and CDR2: KGHSH, LQKENI. The ends were cut back, 2 bases at V and 6 bases at J, with 19 bases in the middle. The CDR3 reads CASSPSVSQGRPGELFF. The CDR3 region has the DNA TGTGCCAGCTCACCATCGGTCTCACAGGGACGTCCCGGGGAGCTGTTTTTT.

CDR3 protein: CASSPLPLTEAFF. Here the CDR3 DNA reads TGTGCCAGCTCACCACTCCCTCTCACTGAAGCTTTCTTT. This chain connects TRBV18 to TRBJ1-1; D unclear. This CDR3 spans 13 amino acids. The germline V gene has CDR1 KGHSH and CDR2 LQKENI. Trimming took 1 base from V and 4 from J, leaving 7 bases between them.

The chain uses TRBV5-1 and TRBJ1-1; D ambiguous. Germline assignment: CDR1 SGHRS and CDR2 YFSETQ. This CDR3 comprises 12 residues. Trimming removed 5 bases from V and 1 base from J, with 6 bases in between. Here the CDR3 DNA reads TGCGCCAGCAGTAACTCGAACACTGAAGCTTTCTTT. This translates into CASSNSNTEAFF.

CDR3 residues: CASSEWGLADNEQFF. The CDR3 nucleotides read TGTGCCAGCAGTGAATGGGGACTAGCAGACAATGAGCAGTTCTTC. The chain is built from TRBV6-1 and TRBJ2-1, with 9 positions matching TRBD2. Germline CDR1 reads MNHNS; CDR2 reads SASEGT. The CDR3 has 15 residues. Losses at the gene ends were 2 bases for V and 5 bases for J; bases not matched to a gene: 4.

This clone was detected once. The V and J genes are TRBV5-1 and TRBJ2-7, with TRBD2 as a possible D gene (6 bases). Deletions cut 4 bases from V and 4 bases from J, with 12 bases between. The CDR3 contains 13 residues. The germline gives CDR1 SGHRS, CDR2 YFSETQ. The CDR3 DNA reads TGCGCCAGCAGCGCGGGACGGGGGTACGAGCAGTACTTC. It yields the protein CASSAGRGYEQYF.

The table lists this clone with a count of one. The chain couples TRBV28 to TRBJ1-1, with a tentative D call TRBD1 (5 bases). Germline V gene lookup returns CDR1 MDHEN and CDR2 SYDVKM. The CDR3 totals 14 residues. V was cut by 2 bases and J by 5 bases, with 12 bases left in between. CDR3 residues: CASSLQGDNTEAFF. The CDR3 region has the DNA TGTGCCAGCAGTTTACAGGGTGATAATACTGAAGCTTTCTTT.